This T cell receptor (beta chain) is from a study of shared clonotypes between healthy human individuals. Study observations and caveats: A small donor pool kept down the genetic and exposure-history diversity that was represented.

This clone was recorded once. Its antigen remains unidentified. Naive CD8 isolation took CD45RO-negative cells positively selected for CCR7 and excluded terminally differentiated effector memory CD45RA+ cells. Trimming stripped 7 bases from V and 6 bases from J, with 15 bases between. CDR1 is MNHNY, CDR2 SVGAGI, per germline (reference sequence). This CDR3 spans 13 amino acids. Template for every sorted-subset replicate PCR totaled about 0.2 ug DNA, approximately 30,000 T cell genomes. The table came from immunoSEQ multiplex PCR; TCRdb's copy has only in-frame clones and leaves some out. Among 550,000 to 750,000 clones listed, 92% were seen once.

The chain links TRBV6-6 to TRBJ1-2; no clear D. Sequenced: naive CD8+ T cells sorted from blood. The TCR was taken from a man in his thirties or forties in good health. The DNA for the CDR3 is TGTGCCAGCAAATTGGACCCCCCCGATGGCTACACCTTC. Translation: CASKLDPPDGYTF.